These 31 T cell receptor beta chains were all obtained from the same sample, sequenced in a study of immune evolution from preneoplasia to lung adenocarcinoma. TCRdb's copy holds only in-frame clones and misses some; the assay was immunoSEQ multiplex PCR. Among about 5,700 clones listed, roughly four fifths were seen once. The sequencing sample was made of FFPE normal lung tissue adjacent to the tumor. The source of these receptors is a person between 50 and 70 years old with lung adenocarcinoma.

The chain combines TRBV28 with TRBJ2-1; D is ambiguous. The CDR3 totals 12 residues. V lost 7 bases to trimming and J lost 9 bases, with 13 bases between them. CDR1 and CDR2 from the germline V gene are MDHEN and SYDVKM. The DNA of the CDR3 is TGTGCCAGCACCTCCCGTGGCCTTGAGCAGTTCTTC. It is translated as CASTSRGLEQFF.

The chain links TRBV9 to TRBJ1-2; D remains unclear. The CDR3 totals 14 residues. V was clipped by 0 bases and J by 5 bases, with 11 bases between them. The germline CDR1 and CDR2 sequences are SGDLS and YYNGEE. As DNA, the CDR3 is TGTGCCAGCAGCGTAGACACAAATTGGTATGGCTACACCTTC. As protein: CASSVDTNWYGYTF. The full variable domain, rest sourced from reference TRBV9 and TRBJ1-2, is DSGVTQTPKHLITATGQRVTLRCSPRSGDLSVYWYQQSLDQGLQFLIQYYNGEERAKGNILERFSAQQFPDLHSELNLSSLELGDSALYFCASSVDTNWYGYTFGSGTRLTVV.

This clone was recorded once. The genes are TRBV4-1 and TRBJ1-1; D is unclear. There are 17 residues in the CDR3. With 0 bases removed from V and 1 base from J, the gap between germline ends came to 15 bases. CDR1 is MGHRA, CDR2 YSYEKL, per germline. The CDR3 is CASSQDPRSSQNTEAFF. CDR3 nucleotide sequence: TGCGCCAGCAGCCAAGATCCGCGGTCTTCTCAGAACACTGAAGCTTTCTTT.

The chain employs TRBV7-2 and TRBJ2-1; D not resolved. Germline V lookup: CDR1 SGHTA, CDR2 FQGNSA. Between the trimmed V and J ends, which lost 5 bases and 4 bases, there was a span of 6 bases. CDR3 length: 12 residues. The CDR3 protein is CASSNRYNEQFF. CDR3 in DNA: TGTGCCAGCAGCAACCGGTACAATGAGCAGTTCTTC.

The chain combines TRBV28 with TRBJ1-4; the D is unclear. CDR1 and CDR2 (germline): MDHEN, SYDVKM. This CDR3 contains 14 residues. Trimming left V 2 bases short and J 4 bases short, with 8 bases between. This CDR3 is CASSLGGINEKLFF. CDR3 bases: TGTGCCAGCAGTTTAGGTGGTATTAATGAAAAACTGTTTTTT. Full variable domain (outside the CDR3, taken from reference TRBV28 and TRBJ1-4): DVKVTQSSRYLVKRTGEKVFLECVQDMDHENMFWYRQDPGLGLRLIYFSYDVKMKEKGDIPEGYSVSREKKERFSLILESASTNQTSMYLCASSLGGINEKLFFGSGTQLSVL.

The chain has TRBV27 and TRBJ2-3; 8 bases line up with TRBD2. The germline gives CDR1 MNHEY, CDR2 SMNVEV (reference sequence). J was trimmed by 0 bases and V by 6 bases; bases with no gene match: 8. The CDR3 sequence is 16 residues long. CDR3 loop: CASSPGLERSTDTQYF. CDR3 DNA sequence: TGTGCCAGCAGCCCGGGACTAGAAAGAAGCACAGATACGCAGTATTTT.

The V gene is TRBV5-1, the J gene TRBJ2-1, with TRBD2 as a possible D gene (5 bases). This CDR3 contains 14 residues. CDR1 and CDR2 from the germline V gene are SGHRS and YFSETQ. With 4 bases removed from V and 2 bases from J, the gap between germline ends came to 10 bases. The CDR3 DNA follows: TGCGCCAGCAGCCAGAGCGGTGCCTACAATGAGCAGTTCTTC. Translating it yields CASSQSGAYNEQFF.

This chain uses TRBV6-6 with TRBJ1-4, with D hard to call. The V end lost 2 bases, the J end lost 7 bases, and 5 bases lay between the germline ends. Germline loops: CDR1 MNHNY, CDR2 SVGAGI (reference sequence). The CDR3 is 12 amino acids. CDR3 nucleotides: TGTGCCAGCAGTTACAAGGTTGAAAAACTGTTTTTT. Amino acids: CASSYKVEKLFF.

The chain carries TRBV18 and TRBJ2-5; D might be TRBD1 (6 bases). CDR3 length equals 14 residues. In germline, CDR1 is KGHSH, CDR2 LQKENI. The V gene lost 8 bases and the J gene lost 2 bases, with 15 bases spanning the gap. The CDR3 DNA sequence: TGTGCCAGCCATACCGGACAGCCACAAGAGACCCAGTACTTC. Translated: CASHTGQPQETQYF.

This clone came up a few times. This chain connects TRBV7-9 to TRBJ2-3; 7 nucleotides agree with TRBD1. V was pared by 6 bases and J by 4 bases, with 7 bases of the junction left unmatched. Germline-derived CDR1 and CDR2 are SEHNR and FQNEAQ (reference sequence). CDR3 size: 14 residues. As DNA, the CDR3 is TGTGCCAGCAGTATGACAGGGCTGGCAGATACGCAGTATTTT. It encodes CASSMTGLADTQYF.

This chain connects TRBV6-1 to TRBJ2-7; 9 bases line up with TRBD1. Per the germline V gene, CDR1 is MNHNS and CDR2 is SASEGT. The CDR3 sequence is 16 residues long. With V trimmed by 2 bases and J by 0 bases, 5 bases remained unmatched. CDR3 region: CASSEFGQGSSYEQYF. CDR3 DNA: TGTGCCAGCAGTGAATTTGGACAGGGGTCCTCCTACGAGCAGTACTTC.

This clone showed up just a few times. The chain recombines TRBV6-6 with TRBJ2-5; TRBD1 might be the D (7 bases). V lost 6 bases and J 5 bases, leaving 19 bases between the germline ends. The CDR3 has 15 residues. Germline V lookup: CDR1 MNHNY, CDR2 SVGAGI (reference sequence). The CDR3 DNA follows: TGTGCCAGCAGCTCGGCGGGACAGCGTCAGGAGACCCAGTACTTC. This gives the protein CASSSAGQRQETQYF.

CDR3: CARSIGTAYEQYF. For the CDR3, the DNA is TGTGCCCGCTCTATTGGGACAGCCTACGAGCAGTACTTC. The chain links TRBV30 to TRBJ2-7; TRBD1 aligns across 7 bases. From germline, CDR1 is GTSNPN and CDR2 SVGIG (reference sequence). With 8 bases clipped from V and 2 bases from J, the junction kept 9 bases outside the gene matches. The CDR3 is made up of 13 amino acids. Full variable domain (rest looked up from reference TRBV30 and TRBJ2-7): SQTIHQWPATLVQPVGSPLSLECTVEGTSNPNLYWYRQAAGRGLQLLFYSVGIGQISSEVPQNLSASRPQDRQFILSSKKLLLSDSGFYLCARSIGTAYEQYFGPGTRLTVT.

CDR3 nucleotide sequence: TGTGCCAGCAGTGAAGACGGCTCTGGGGCCAACGTCCTGACTTTC. Translation gives CASSEDGSGANVLTF. This chain links TRBV6-4 with TRBJ2-6, with unresolved D. The V end lost 3 bases, the J end lost 0 bases, and 6 bases lay between the germline ends. Germline loops: CDR1 MRHNA, CDR2 SNTAGT. The CDR3 has 15 amino acids.

The rearrangement joins TRBV9 to TRBJ2-3; D is tentatively TRBD1 or TRBD2 (5 bases each). V lost 4 bases to trimming and J lost 0 bases, with 9 bases between them. Per germline, CDR1 SGDLS and CDR2 YYNGEE. CDR3 length: 14 residues. CDR3 loop: CASSSWGSTDTQYF. The CDR3 bases are TGTGCCAGCAGCTCCTGGGGGAGCACAGATACGCAGTATTTT.

This chain links TRBV4-1 with TRBJ2-1; 9 bases fit TRBD2. V dropped 0 bases and J dropped 9; count of bases not matched to a gene: 6. This CDR3 region has 15 residues. The germline V gene encodes CDR1 MGHRA and CDR2 YSYEKL. The CDR3, as DNA: TGCGCCAGCAGCCAAGAGTCTAGCGGGATGGGTGAGCAGTTCTTC. Residues: CASSQESSGMGEQFF.

This chain connects TRBV29-1 to TRBJ1-1; possibly TRBD1 for D (6 bases). Germline V CDR1 and CDR2: SQVTM, ANQGSEA. This CDR3 has 12 amino acids. Trimming took off 4 bases at V and 5 bases at J, with 11 bases between the two ends. CDR3: CSVGGGRTEAFF. As DNA, the CDR3 is TGCAGCGTTGGCGGGGGGCGGACTGAAGCTTTCTTT.

The V and J genes are TRBV30 and TRBJ1-2, with 7 nucleotides matching TRBD1. V shed 4 bases and J 3 bases; nucleotides not matched to a gene: 11. Germline V CDR1 and CDR2: GTSNPN, SVGIG (reference sequence). The CDR3 runs to 15 residues. The CDR3 protein is CAWNPGQTTHYGYTF. CDR3 nucleotide sequence: TGTGCCTGGAACCCGGGACAGACAACTCACTATGGCTACACCTTC.

This chain uses TRBV7-9 with TRBJ1-2, with TRBD1 identical over 9 bases. CDR3 size: 15 residues. Germline values: CDR1 SEHNR, CDR2 FQNEAQ (reference sequence). Losses at the gene ends were 2 bases for V and 4 bases for J; bases not matched to a gene: 5. This CDR3 is CASSLSGTGTYGYTF. For the CDR3, the DNA is TGTGCCAGCAGCTTATCCGGGACAGGGACCTATGGCTACACCTTC.

In this sample, this clone turned up a few times. The chain is built from TRBV7-2 and TRBJ2-5; D unresolved. Germline V CDR1 and CDR2: SGHTA, FQGNSA. Trimming took 2 bases from V and 4 from J, leaving 8 bases between them. The CDR3 spans 13 residues. CDR3 amino acids: CASSLSQRETQYF. Here the CDR3 DNA reads TGTGCCAGCAGCTTATCCCAACGAGAGACCCAGTACTTC.

The chain joins TRBV5-1 to TRBJ2-3, with D possibly being TRBD2 (6 bases). The V gene's germline CDR1 is SGHRS and CDR2 YFSETQ. V dropped 1 base and J dropped 0 bases, with 9 bases sitting between them. This CDR3 is 15 amino acids long. The CDR3 here is CASSLRRGSTDTQYF. As DNA, the CDR3 is TGCGCCAGCAGCTTGCGGCGGGGTAGCACAGATACGCAGTATTTT.

The rearrangement links TRBV7-2 to TRBJ2-3; TRBD2 matches at 12 bases. This CDR3 has 18 residues. The V segment lost 5 bases and the J segment 5 bases; nucleotides outside the gene matches: 14. Germline CDR1 reads SGHTA; CDR2 reads FQGNSA. The CDR3 spells CASSPGRLAGAVGDTQYF. CDR3 nucleotides: TGTGCCAGCAGCCCCGGGAGACTAGCGGGAGCCGTCGGAGATACGCAGTATTTT. Variable domain in full (rest from reference TRBV7-2 and TRBJ2-3): GAGVSQSPSNKVTEKGKDVELRCDPISGHTALYWYRQSLGQGLEFLIYFQGNSAPDKSGLPSDRFSAERTGGSVSTLTIQRTQQEDSAVYLCASSPGRLAGAVGDTQYFGPGTRLTVL.

By share, this clone ranks as medium-sized. V is TRBV12-5 and J is TRBJ1-3; the match to TRBD1 covers 7 bases. This CDR3 has 20 amino acids. Losses at the gene ends were 0 bases for V and 4 bases for J; bases not matched to a gene: 18. Germline loops: CDR1 LGHNT, CDR2 FRNRAP. This chain's CDR3 is CASGLVRSGQGDDSGNTIYF. The CDR3 region has the DNA TGTGCTAGTGGTTTGGTACGGTCGGGGCAGGGGGATGATTCAGGAAACACCATATATTTT.

V and J are TRBV7-9 and TRBJ1-3; 9 nucleotides agree with TRBD1. Unmatched junction bases numbered 4, after V lost 3 bases and J lost 4 bases. CDR1 is SEHNR and CDR2 is FQNEAQ in the germline V gene (reference sequence). The CDR3 is made up of 15 amino acids. The CDR3 DNA sequence: TGTGCCAGCAGCTTTGGGACAGGGTTGGGAAACACCATATATTTT. This encodes CASSFGTGLGNTIYF.

The V gene is TRBV10-3, the J gene TRBJ2-1; 7 nucleotides agree with TRBD2. Germline V gene data show CDR1 as ENHRY and CDR2 as SYGVKD. The CDR3 spans 13 residues. The V gene end was trimmed by 7 bases and the J gene end by 6 bases; junction bases not matched to a gene: 6. CDR3 DNA: TGTGCCATCATGGCGGGAGCACTCAATGAGCAGTTCTTC. Translation: CAIMAGALNEQFF.

V is TRBV4-1 and J is TRBJ2-1; D uncertain. Germline V CDR1 and CDR2: MGHRA, YSYEKL. The CDR3 extends over 12 amino acids. The V and J ends lost 1 base and 9 bases respectively, with 7 bases between them. CDR3 loop: CASSQGGIEQFF. The CDR3 nucleotides are TGCGCCAGCAGCCAAGGCGGTATTGAGCAGTTCTTC.

The chain combines TRBV14 with TRBJ2-7; D call uncertain. The germline CDR1 and CDR2 sequences are SGHDN and FVKESK. V was trimmed by 0 bases and J by 4 bases, leaving 13 bases between them. The CDR3 consists of 15 residues. The CDR3 DNA reads as TGTGCCAGCAGCCAAGATCAGACCACCTGGTACGAGCAGTACTTC. It yields the protein CASSQDQTTWYEQYF.

The chain employs TRBV27 and TRBJ2-7; 12 positions match TRBD2. This CDR3 has 16 residues. V was pared by 5 bases and J by 6 bases, with 11 bases of the junction left unmatched. The germline V gene has CDR1 MNHEY and CDR2 SMNVEV (reference sequence). This chain's CDR3 is CASSTYLAGGPLEQYF. In nucleotides, the CDR3 is TGTGCCAGCAGTACTTACCTAGCGGGAGGGCCCCTCGAGCAGTACTTC.

The chain links TRBV6-5 to TRBJ2-1; 8 bases map to TRBD1. The CDR3 has 15 amino acids. The J segment lost 3 bases and the V segment lost 4 bases, leaving 5 bases of the junction unmatched. Germline V lookup: CDR1 MNHEY, CDR2 SVGAGI. The CDR3 region is CASSWDRNLYNEQFF. The CDR3 nucleotides read TGTGCCAGCAGTTGGGACAGGAACCTCTACAATGAGCAGTTCTTC.

The CDR3 sequence is CASSSPIQETQYF. Here the CDR3 DNA reads TGTGCCAGCAGTTCCCCTATCCAAGAGACCCAGTACTTC. The rearrangement joins TRBV28 to TRBJ2-5, with D hard to call. The CDR3 sequence is 13 residues long. The germline V and J ends were trimmed by 4 bases and 1 base, with 7 bases remaining between them. Germline CDR1 and CDR2: MDHEN and SYDVKM.

The V call is TRBV30, the J call TRBJ1-2, with D possibly being TRBD1 (5 bases). CDR1 GTSNPN and CDR2 SVGIG come from the germline V gene (reference sequence). The CDR3 sequence is 12 residues long. V lost 0 bases to trimming and J lost 8 bases, with 10 bases between them. The DNA for the CDR3 is TGTGCCTGGAGTGTTTCGGGGCGCGGCTACACCTTC. This encodes CAWSVSGRGYTF.